This record covers a single T cell receptor (beta chain). What antigen it recognizes has not been identified. No base-level quality is on record; no much larger clone is a single base apart. These data originate in a study of response to subunit inactivated influenza vaccine (dated by TCRdb to the late 2010s). A note on the overall study: The study used deep quantitative T cell receptor repertoire profiling to track responses to a trivalent subunit inactivated influenza vaccine. Here is what the overall study found, with its caveats: According to the authors, only a limited number of new T cells may be recruited by each seasonal influenza vaccination.

Library preparation was by RT-PCR. The sequencer listed for this sample is Illumina HiSeq 2500. The public reads were quality trimmed at Q25 with fastp and then assembled into clones with MiXCR by TCRdb, keeping productive beta chains. Here each entry gathers all rows of one CDR3 protein and keeps the most common genes and DNA. Counted in this sample were about 520,000 distinct CDR3 sequences; approximately 24% of them appeared once. Around 1.8% of the sample rests with the top ten. The clonotype was recovered from a man in his fifties or sixties who received an inactivated influenza vaccine. Donor details come from another sample of the same person, matched by shared clones. Sequenced here: CD4+ T cells sorted from PBMCs, sampled more than 4 days after vaccination.

The CDR3 reads as follows: CASSLAWTAGGDTQYF. The DNA reads TGCGCCAGCAGCTTGGCTTGGACGGCGGGTGGGGATACGCAGTATTTT. Recombination connected TRBV5-1 to TRBJ2-3, and the D gene may be TRBD2, 5 bases matching. The CDR3 covers 16 residues, taking in both the cysteine and the phenylalanine. The only DNA kept is the CDR3, 48 bases in frame from the first base. Deletion took 0 bases off V and 6 bases off J, with a span of 17 bases between the germline ends. The germline V gene yields SGHRS for CDR1 and YFSETQ for CDR2.